Shown below are 25 T cell receptor beta chains from a single sample sequenced in a study of cytotoxic CD8 clonotypes in ibrutinib-treated CLL. Produced via immunoSEQ multiplex PCR; TCRdb's table is partial and in-frame only. The data show around 130,000 clones, roughly 80% seen once. Source: PBMCs, taken after 24 months of ibrutinib treatment. The source is a human donor with chronic lymphocytic leukemia.

The chain combines TRBV7-2 with TRBJ2-3; weak D call: TRBD1 (6 bases). The V end lost 4 bases, the J end lost 4 bases, and 15 bases lay between the germline ends. The CDR3 runs to 15 residues. CDR1 and CDR2 from the germline V gene are SGHTA and FQGNSA. The CDR3 region is CASSSKQGGPDTQYF. The CDR3, as DNA: TGTGCCAGCAGCTCTAAACAGGGTGGCCCAGATACGCAGTATTTT.

The chain uses TRBV5-4 and TRBJ2-3; D might be TRBD2 (7 bases). The germline V gene has CDR1 SGHNT and CDR2 YYREEE (reference sequence). Trimming took off 2 bases at V and 4 bases at J, with 14 bases between the two ends. There are 15 residues in the CDR3. The CDR3 here is CASSFGGGPADTQYF. The CDR3 DNA sequence: TGTGCCAGCAGCTTTGGGGGGGGGCCGGCAGATACGCAGTATTTT. Using reference TRBV5-4 and TRBJ2-3 for the parts outside the CDR3, the full variable domain is ETGVTQSPTHLIKTRGQQVTLRCSSQSGHNTVSWYQQALGQGPQFIFQYYREEENGRGNFPPRFSGLQFPNYSSELNVNALELDDSALYLCASSFGGGPADTQYFGPGTRLTVL.

This sequence joins TRBV6-6 and TRBJ2-1; D is unresolved. Germline CDR1 and CDR2: MNHNY and SVGAGI (reference sequence). The V gene lost 0 bases and the J gene lost 8 bases, with 5 bases spanning the gap. This CDR3 has 12 residues. CDR3 residues: CASSYSGHEQFF. CDR3 DNA: TGTGCCAGCAGTTACTCCGGACATGAGCAGTTCTTC.

CDR3 in DNA: TGCAGCGTAGCTGCGACAGGGGGCAACTATGGCTACACCTTC. Translation gives CSVAATGGNYGYTF. The chain recombines TRBV29-1 with TRBJ1-2; 10 bases map to TRBD1. This CDR3 comprises 14 residues. The V segment lost 6 bases and the J segment 2 bases; nucleotides outside the gene matches: 6. Looked up from germline, CDR1 is SQVTM and CDR2 is ANQGSEA.

This chain connects TRBV5-1 to TRBJ2-1; D gene ambiguous. The CDR3 is made up of 14 amino acids. The ends were cut back, 1 base at V and 2 bases at J, with 7 bases in the middle. Germline lookup yields CDR1 SGHRS and CDR2 YFSETQ. CDR3 in DNA: TGCGCCAGCAGCTTGACAGCGACCTACAATGAGCAGTTCTTC. This gives the protein CASSLTATYNEQFF.

The rearrangement links TRBV7-8 to TRBJ2-3, with D hard to call. V was trimmed by 5 bases and J by 0 bases, leaving 9 bases between them. CDR3 length: 14 amino acids. Germline V gene data show CDR1 as SGHVS and CDR2 as FQNEAQ. The CDR3 sequence is CASSLLQSTDTQYF. For the CDR3, the DNA is TGTGCCAGCAGCCTACTACAGAGCACAGATACGCAGTATTTT.

DNA for the CDR3: TGTGCCAGCAGTGATCGTCTAGCGGCCCAGTACTTC. Translating gives CASSDRLAAQYF. The rearrangement joins TRBV7-2 to TRBJ2-5; 7 bases are a match to TRBD2. The CDR3 consists of 12 residues. The trim removed 6 bases at V and 9 bases at J, leaving 7 bases unmatched. CDR1 and CDR2 from the germline V gene are SGHTA and FQGNSA.

This sequence joins TRBV10-3 and TRBJ1-5, with 11 bases identical to TRBD1. V trimming: 3 bases; J trimming: 0 bases; junction bases outside the gene matches: 16. Germline-derived CDR1 and CDR2 are ENHRY and SYGVKD. CDR3 size: 21 residues. In DNA form, the CDR3 reads TGTGCCATCAGTGACCCATTACCGGGACAGGGGGTCATAAATAGCAATCAGCCCCAGCATTTT. Its protein product is CAISDPLPGQGVINSNQPQHF.

The rearrangement uses TRBV7-2 and TRBJ1-5; D is undetermined. Germline V gene data show CDR1 as SGHTA and CDR2 as FQGNSA. The CDR3 consists of 14 residues. The V and J ends lost 2 bases and 1 base respectively, with 6 bases between them. The CDR3 region has the DNA TGTGCCAGCAGCTTAAGTAACAGCAATCAGCCCCAGCATTTT. Translated, it gives CASSLSNSNQPQHF.

J is TRBJ2-3 and V is TRBV2, with TRBD1 matching over 7 bases. J gave up 3 bases and V 8 bases, and 5 bases lay outside the gene matches. Per germline, CDR1 SNHLY and CDR2 FYNNEI. This CDR3 is built from 13 residues. The CDR3 protein is CASDREKTDTQYF. The CDR3 DNA is TGTGCCAGCGACAGGGAAAAAACAGATACGCAGTATTTT.

J is TRBJ2-7 and V is TRBV6-5, with a tentative D call TRBD2 (5 bases). CDR1 and CDR2 from the germline V gene are MNHEY and SVGAGI. The V gene lost 6 bases and the J gene lost 5 bases, with 14 bases spanning the gap. The CDR3 contains 13 residues. The CDR3 DNA sequence: TGTGCCAGCAGCCGGACGGACTTTGACGAGCAGTACTTC. Translated: CASSRTDFDEQYF.

This clone was recorded once. The genes are TRBV19 and TRBJ2-2; TRBD2 matches 13 bases. The ends lost 5 bases at V and 8 bases at J; junction bases unmatched: 8. Per the germline V gene, CDR1 is LNHDA and CDR2 is SQIVND (reference sequence). This CDR3 has 16 amino acids. The CDR3 sequence: CASSVTSGGAVGELFF. DNA of the CDR3: TGTGCCAGTAGTGTCACTAGCGGGGGGGCCGTAGGGGAGCTGTTTTTT.

The sample holds a few counts of this clone. J is TRBJ2-7 and V is TRBV9; the match to TRBD1 covers 7 bases. Germline CDR1 is SGDLS and CDR2 is YYNGEE. V dropped 3 bases and J dropped 0; count of bases not matched to a gene: 3. CDR3 length: 14 amino acids. CDR3 residues: CASSAQGFSYEQYF. The CDR3 DNA is TGTGCCAGCAGCGCACAGGGGTTCTCCTACGAGCAGTACTTC.

The chain's CDR3 is CASSLYPITSGGNYEQYF. The CDR3 DNA is TGTGCCAGCAGTTTATATCCCATCACTAGCGGGGGGAACTACGAGCAGTACTTC. The chain recombines TRBV27 with TRBJ2-7, with 12 bases that match TRBD2. Germline V gene sequence: CDR1 MNHEY, CDR2 SMNVEV (reference sequence). The CDR3 has 18 amino acids. V lost 1 base to trimming and J lost 3 bases; unmatched junction nucleotides: 10.

The gene calls are TRBV11-2 and TRBJ2-5, with D possibly TRBD1 on 5 matching bases. There are 14 residues in the CDR3. Germline CDR1 and CDR2: SGHAT and FQNNGV. Trimming cost V 5 bases and J 1 base, with 11 bases left between them. The CDR3 sequence: CASSPAGLQETQYF. The CDR3 DNA sequence: TGTGCCAGCAGCCCCGCAGGGCTCCAAGAGACCCAGTACTTC.

The rearrangement links TRBV5-4 to TRBJ2-3; D is perhaps TRBD2 (7 bases). This CDR3 comprises 16 residues. Germline CDR1 is SGHNT and CDR2 is YYREEE (reference sequence). V lost 0 bases and J 7 bases, leaving 18 bases between the germline ends. The CDR3 DNA is TGTGCCAGCAGCTTGGCCTCGGGGGGCCGGCAGAATACGCAGTATTTT. Its translation: CASSLASGGRQNTQYF.

In its sample, this clone ranks as medium-sized. V gene TRBV5-4 combines with J gene TRBJ2-7; D ambiguous. Germline V gene sequence: CDR1 SGHNT, CDR2 YYREEE (reference sequence). V lost 3 bases and J 1 base, leaving 11 bases between the germline ends. The CDR3 consists of 14 residues. The CDR3 reads CASSSLSNSYEQYF. The CDR3 DNA is TGTGCCAGCAGCTCCCTCTCCAATTCCTACGAGCAGTACTTC. Full variable domain (remainder filled in from reference TRBV5-4 and TRBJ2-7): ETGVTQSPTHLIKTRGQQVTLRCSSQSGHNTVSWYQQALGQGPQFIFQYYREEENGRGNFPPRFSGLQFPNYSSELNVNALELDDSALYLCASSSLSNSYEQYFGPGTRLTVT.

CDR3 in DNA: TGTGCCAGCAGTCAACAGGGCACTGAAGCTTTCTTT. Protein: CASSQQGTEAFF. This rearrangement joins TRBV27 to TRBJ1-1, with TRBD1 as a possible D gene (6 bases). CDR1 MNHEY and CDR2 SMNVEV come from the germline V gene (reference sequence). The CDR3 is made up of 12 amino acids. Trimming cost V 5 bases and J 4 bases, with 8 bases left between them.

V is TRBV19 and J is TRBJ1-1, with D perhaps TRBD1 (5 bases). The CDR3 runs to 14 residues. Germline assignment: CDR1 LNHDA and CDR2 SQIVND (reference sequence). V lost 5 bases, J lost 1 base, and 11 bases lay in between. The CDR3 coding sequence is TGTGCCAGTAGTTGGGGGGTGCGGAACACTGAAGCTTTCTTT. Its protein is CASSWGVRNTEAFF.

This clone has just one count. The rearrangement uses TRBV5-1 and TRBJ1-1; maybe TRBD1 (5 bases). This CDR3 spans 14 amino acids. Trimming cost V 5 bases and J 0 bases, with 11 bases left between them. The germline CDR1 and CDR2 sequences are SGHRS and YFSETQ. The CDR3 spells CASRSGEVNTEAFF. The DNA of the CDR3 is TGCGCCAGCAGATCGGGGGAGGTGAACACTGAAGCTTTCTTT.

The chain links TRBV6-1 to TRBJ1-2, with a tentative D call TRBD1 (6 bases). The germline V gene has CDR1 MNHNS and CDR2 SASEGT. The CDR3 totals 13 residues. V was pared by 5 bases and J by 4 bases, with 11 bases between. Here the CDR3 reads CASSRDNLYGYTF. The CDR3 DNA sequence: TGTGCCAGCAGTCGGGACAACCTCTATGGCTACACCTTC.

V and J are TRBV2 and TRBJ1-2; D possibly corresponds to TRBD1 (6 bases). The CDR3 runs 14 residues. Deletions cut 4 bases from V and 2 bases from J, with 11 bases between. Germline CDR1 is SNHLY and CDR2 is FYNNEI. The DNA of the CDR3 is TGTGCCAGCAGTGGCCTGACAGGAAACTATGGCTACACCTTC. This translates into CASSGLTGNYGYTF. Full variable domain (outside the CDR3, taken from reference TRBV2 and TRBJ1-2): EPEVTQTPSHQVTQMGQEVILRCVPISNHLYFYWYRQILGQKVEFLVSFYNNEISEKSEIFDDQFSVERPDGSNFTLKIRSTKLEDSAMYFCASSGLTGNYGYTFGSGTRLTVV.

The chain has TRBV9 and TRBJ1-5; the D is unclear. The germline V gene has CDR1 SGDLS and CDR2 YYNGEE. V gave up 3 bases and J gave up 0 bases, with 13 bases separating them. CDR3 length equals 16 residues. CDR3 nucleotide sequence: TGTGCCAGCAGCGCCCCGGACGGTTATAGCAATCAGCCCCAGCATTTT. Encoded protein: CASSAPDGYSNQPQHF.

J is TRBJ1-6 and V is TRBV25-1, with TRBD1 matching 7 bases. With V trimmed by 3 bases and J by 10 bases, 9 bases remained unmatched. The CDR3 totals 15 residues. In germline, CDR1 is MGHDK, CDR2 SYGVNS. In DNA, the CDR3 is TGTGCCAGCAGTGAGGGACAGAGCCGGGGGTCACCCCTCCACTTT. This sequence encodes CASSEGQSRGSPLHF. The full variable domain, in which reference TRBV25-1 and TRBJ1-6 provide the parts outside the CDR3, is EADIYQTPRYLVIGTGKKITLECSQTMGHDKMYWYQQDPGMELHLIHYSYGVNSTEKGDLSSESTVSRIRTEHFPLTLESARPSHTSQYLCASSEGQSRGSPLHFGNGTRLTVT.

The chain uses TRBV2 and TRBJ1-5, with a weak D call TRBD1 (5 bases). The CDR3 sequence is 14 residues long. Germline-derived CDR1 and CDR2 are SNHLY and FYNNEI. With 6 bases removed from V and 2 bases from J, the gap between germline ends came to 11 bases. The CDR3 DNA is TGTGCCAGCAGCAGACAGAAGGGCAATCAGCCCCAGCATTTT. Protein sequence: CASSRQKGNQPQHF.